This T cell receptor beta chain was identified during a study of blood T cell repertoires in COVID-19. In the study overall: Sources were T cells, B-cell-depleted T cells, or PBMCs; the material itself was cDNA or gDNA.

This clone came up a few times. Germline V CDR1 and CDR2: MNHEY, SVGAGI. CDR3 size: 14 residues. Trimming at V came to 7 bases and at J to 5 bases, leaving 7 bases not matched to a gene. Assay used: immunoSEQ multiplex PCR; TCRdb lists only in-frame clones, some missing. Seen here are more than 250,000 clones, about nine tenths observed once, and the top ten hold 1%. The TCR originated in a man in his fifties with active or convalescent COVID-19. Sample: peripheral blood. The chain couples TRBV6-5 to TRBJ1-2; 10 bases are a match to TRBD1. CDR3 nucleotides: TGTGCCAGCACCCAGCGGGACAGGGGTTATGGCTACACCTTC. This translates into CASTQRDRGYGYTF.